The next 13 T cell receptor beta chains were all read from a single sample in a study of T cell repertoires in cytomegalovirus infection. Each CDR3 protein gets one entry after TCRdb re-called the reads with MiXCR. The sample has roughly 230,000 distinct CDR3 sequences; over 20% are singletons. Material: CD8+ T cells from PBMCs. These TCRs come from a human donor in good health (CMV status not recorded). Some clones in this sample may be carry-over from other donors' samples.

The chain recombines TRBV5-1 with TRBJ2-2; TRBD1 agrees at 10 bases. V shed 0 bases, J shed 4 bases, and the junction held 3 bases outside the gene matches. This CDR3 is built from 16 residues. Germline-derived CDR1 and CDR2 are SGHRS and YFSETQ. CDR3 nucleotide sequence: TGCGCCAGCAGCTTGGAGGGACAGGGGAGCACCGGGGAGCTGTTTTTT. Its protein product is CASSLEGQGSTGELFF.

Only a few counts were recorded for this clonotype. This chain connects TRBV24-1 to TRBJ1-1, with 8 nucleotides matching TRBD1. Germline assignment: CDR1 KGHDR and CDR2 SFDVKD. Germline trimming cut 4 bases from V and 5 bases from J; bases unmatched to any gene: 8. The CDR3 covers 15 residues. In DNA, the CDR3 is TGTGCCACCAGTGACCCTAGACAGGGGAGGACTGAAGCTTTCTTT. This translates into CATSDPRQGRTEAFF.

The chain employs TRBV10-3 and TRBJ2-1, with D perhaps matching TRBD2 (5 bases). Trimming shortened V by 6 bases and J by 3 bases, and 6 bases separated the two germline ends. CDR1 and CDR2 from the germline V gene are ENHRY and SYGVKD. This CDR3 has 12 amino acids. The CDR3 reads CAIRDFYNEQFF. The CDR3 region has the DNA TGTGCCATCAGGGACTTCTACAATGAGCAGTTCTTC.

This sequence joins TRBV15 and TRBJ1-1; D remains unclear. V dropped 5 bases and J dropped 6 bases, with 13 bases sitting between them. CDR1 and CDR2 (germline): LNHNV, YYDKDF (reference sequence). This CDR3 spans 13 amino acids. The CDR3 loop reads CATSFTEVSEAFF. The CDR3 nucleotides are TGTGCCACCAGCTTTACAGAAGTATCTGAAGCTTTCTTT.

The rearrangement joins TRBV29-1 to TRBJ2-3, with D unresolved. V gave up 4 bases and J gave up 5 bases, with 13 bases separating them. CDR3 size: 13 residues. The germline gives CDR1 SQVTM, CDR2 ANQGSEA. This CDR3 is CSVGLVSRDTQYF. The CDR3 DNA is TGCAGCGTTGGGCTAGTCAGTCGAGATACGCAGTATTTT.

This clonotype was picked up many times. V is TRBV5-6 and J is TRBJ2-3; 10 nucleotides line up with TRBD1. Germline V CDR1 and CDR2: SGHDT, YYEEEE. The V gene end was trimmed by 3 bases and the J gene end by 5 bases; junction bases not matched to a gene: 3. This CDR3 is 14 amino acids long. The CDR3 protein is CASSWGQGQDTQYF. In nucleotides, the CDR3 is TGTGCCAGCAGCTGGGGACAGGGGCAAGATACGCAGTATTTT. Looking up the rest from reference TRBV5-6 and TRBJ2-3 gives the full variable domain: DAGVTQSPTHLIKTRGQQVTLRCSPKSGHDTVSWYQQALGQGPQFIFQYYEEEERQRGNFPDRFSGHQFPNYSSELNVNALLLGDSALYLCASSWGQGQDTQYFGPGTRLTVL.

The chain is built from TRBV27 and TRBJ2-3; either TRBD1 or TRBD2 may supply D (5 bases each). The CDR3 length is 14 residues. CDR1 is MNHEY and CDR2 is SMNVEV in the germline V gene (reference sequence). The V end lost 1 base, the J end lost 4 bases, and 9 bases lay between the germline ends. The CDR3 region has the DNA TGTGCCAGCAGTTTATTGATGGGGGCAGATACGCAGTATTTT. Its translation is CASSLLMGADTQYF.

The sample holds many counts of this clonotype. The chain has TRBV28 and TRBJ1-1; TRBD1 is a possible D gene (5 bases). The V end was cut by 11 bases, the J end by 0 bases, with 13 bases between. This CDR3 contains 13 residues. Germline-derived CDR1 and CDR2 are MDHEN and SYDVKM. CDR3 sequence: CAGRDYMNTEAFF. Here the CDR3 DNA reads TGTGCCGGACGGGACTACATGAACACTGAAGCTTTCTTT.

This clonotype came up many times. V and J are TRBV7-6 and TRBJ2-7; 8 bases align to TRBD2. The V gene end was trimmed by 6 bases and the J gene end by 1 base; junction bases not matched to a gene: 11. CDR1 and CDR2 from the germline V gene are SGHVS and FNYEAQ. The CDR3 is 16 residues long. Written as DNA, the CDR3 is TGTGCCAGCAGTTCCACGGCGGGGGGCCCTTCCTACGAGCAGTACTTC. Protein: CASSSTAGGPSYEQYF.

This clonotype was detected many times. The J gene is TRBJ2-1, the V gene TRBV6-2 or TRBV6-3; 7 nucleotides agree with TRBD2. The V and J ends lost 0 bases and 8 bases, in that order; junction bases with no gene match: 10. Germline loops: CDR1 MNHEY, CDR2 SVGEGT. The CDR3 consists of 16 residues. CDR3 in amino acids: CASSYSKLAKYDEQFF. Written as DNA, the CDR3 is TGTGCCAGCAGTTACTCGAAACTAGCGAAGTACGATGAGCAGTTCTTC.

This clonotype was observed a few times. The rearrangement joins TRBV2 to TRBJ1-2; maybe TRBD1 (5 bases). The germline gives CDR1 SNHLY, CDR2 FYNNEI. Trimming cost V 7 bases and J 3 bases, with 12 bases left between them. The CDR3 has 13 amino acids. The CDR3 DNA sequence: TGTGCCAGCACAAACAGGAGAGACTATGGCTACACCTTC. Protein: CASTNRRDYGYTF.

This clonotype came up a few times. This rearrangement joins TRBV19 to TRBJ2-3; 11 bases line up with TRBD2. This CDR3 comprises 16 residues. CDR1 and CDR2 from the germline V gene are LNHDA and SQIVND (reference sequence). V shed 3 bases and J 1 base; nucleotides not matched to a gene: 3. CDR3 loop: CASSIPGLAGTDTQYF. The CDR3 DNA is TGTGCCAGTAGTATCCCGGGACTAGCGGGCACAGATACGCAGTATTTT.

The chain carries TRBV10-3 and TRBJ2-3; no firm D call. The CDR3 covers 16 residues. V was trimmed by 2 bases and J by 2 bases, leaving 14 bases between them. CDR1 and CDR2 (germline): ENHRY, SYGVKD. CDR3 sequence (DNA): TGTGCCATCAGTGAGGACGGACCTCTGAACACAGATACGCAGTATTTT. This codes for CAISEDGPLNTDTQYF.